The 7 T cell receptor beta chains in this list originate from one sample, sequenced in a study of shared clonotypes between healthy human individuals. This table comes from immunoSEQ multiplex PCR, and its TCRdb copy is limited to in-frame clones, with some not included. Here the sample spans over 750,000 clones, 90% to 97% being singletons. CD8 cells regarded as naive lacked CD45RO, were positively chosen for CCR7, and omitted terminally differentiated effector memory CD45RA+ cells. The sequenced sample was naive CD8+ T cells sorted from blood. Every receptor here comes from a man aged 30 to 45 in good health.

The chain links TRBV5-1 to TRBJ2-3, with 8 bases identical to TRBD1. This CDR3 spans 17 amino acids. CDR1 is SGHRS and CDR2 is YFSETQ in the germline V gene. The ends lost 0 bases at V and 0 bases at J; junction bases unmatched: 6. The DNA for the CDR3 is TGCGCCAGCAGCTTGGCGCAGGGGGCGTCTAGCACAGATACGCAGTATTTT. Its translation: CASSLAQGASSTDTQYF.

The V call is TRBV9, the J call TRBJ2-7; D gene unclear. V was shortened by 4 bases and J by 0 bases, with 14 bases between the two germline ends. In germline, CDR1 is SGDLS, CDR2 YYNGEE. This CDR3 contains 15 residues. For the CDR3, the DNA is TGTGCCAGCAGCCCTTCTGGGCGAACCTCCTACGAGCAGTACTTC. Protein product: CASSPSGRTSYEQYF.

This sequence joins TRBV6-5 and TRBJ2-1; TRBD1 aligns across 8 bases. Trimming removed 5 bases from V and 5 bases from J; junction bases left unmatched: 5. Germline CDR1 MNHEY, CDR2 SVGAGI. This CDR3 spans 14 amino acids. The CDR3 region has the DNA TGTGCCAGCAGTCATCAGGGGGCGGACAATGAGCAGTTCTTC. This gives the protein CASSHQGADNEQFF.

The chain combines TRBV7-9 with TRBJ2-4; D is uncertain. CDR1 is SEHNR, CDR2 FQNEAQ, per germline (reference sequence). V was cut by 4 bases and J by 8 bases, with 12 bases left in between. CDR3 length: 13 amino acids. Here the CDR3 reads CASSSRGKDIQYF. The CDR3 region has the DNA TGTGCCAGCAGCTCGAGAGGAAAGGACATTCAGTACTTC.

V usage is TRBV4-1 and J usage is TRBJ2-7; D is undetermined. The CDR3 runs 15 residues. The ends were cut back, 0 bases at V and 3 bases at J, with 12 bases in the middle. Germline V gene sequence: CDR1 MGHRA, CDR2 YSYEKL. Written as DNA, the CDR3 is TGCGCCAGCAGCCAAGACTCCTCCCGGGTCTACGAGCAGTACTTC. It specifies CASSQDSSRVYEQYF.

The chain combines TRBV7-6 with TRBJ2-6; D not resolved. Germline values: CDR1 SGHVS, CDR2 FNYEAQ. CDR3 length: 15 residues. V lost 3 bases, J lost 1 base, and 7 bases lay in between. CDR3 sequence (DNA): TGTGCCAGCAGCTTGACTTTATCTGGGGCCAACGTCCTGACTTTC. This sequence encodes CASSLTLSGANVLTF.

The J gene is TRBJ2-2, the V gene TRBV5-1, with 9 bases aligning to TRBD1. The CDR3 is 15 amino acids. The J segment lost 8 bases and the V segment lost 4 bases, leaving 9 bases of the junction unmatched. Looked up from germline, CDR1 is SGHRS and CDR2 is YFSETQ. The CDR3 here is CASSLVGTGIGELFF. The CDR3 nucleotides are TGCGCCAGCAGCCTGGTGGGGACAGGGATAGGGGAGCTGTTTTTT.